This T cell receptor beta chain was obtained from a study of T cells in Graves' hyperthyroidism and ophthalmopathy. Study at large: Prior to any treatment, at the point of initial diagnosis, peripheral blood was collected.

The PBMCs studied were ones that came from 10 ml fresh peripheral blood. This clonotype was seen at least ten times. The antigen remains unidentified. Findings and limits, study-wide: In the blood, most expanded thyroid clonotypes above 0.001 appeared as well.

RNA transcripts were the template for amplifying TCR beta CDR3 regions. The TCR CDR3 first-round RT-PCR relied on the HTBI primer set. MiXCR, applied by TCRdb to the multiplex PCR reads, yields one record per CDR3 protein. This sample has about 200,000 distinct CDR3 sequences, with about 15% found just once. This CDR3 contains 16 residues. Trimming left V 3 bases short and J 2 bases short, with 14 bases between. Per germline, CDR1 KGHDR and CDR2 SFDVKD. Source material: blood. The genes are TRBV24-1 and TRBJ2-3, with D hard to call. This sequence was found in a woman in her forties or fifties with Graves' hyperthyroidism. In DNA form, the CDR3 reads TGTGCCACCAGTGATGTCCACCCACAAAACACAGATACGCAGTATTTT. Its translation: CATSDVHPQNTDTQYF.